The text below deals with one T cell receptor (beta chain). This sample is part of a study of technical replicates of blood from a few donors. Trimming pared 3 bases from V and 4 bases from J, leaving 12 bases between. The CDR3 is made up of 15 amino acids. The germline gives CDR1 MGHRA, CDR2 YSYEKL. Produced via immunoSEQ multiplex PCR; TCRdb's table is partial and in-frame only. Seen here are 40,000 to 60,000 clones, roughly 90% observed once, and the top ten hold around 4%. This receptor was taken from a human donor in good health. Some clones in this sample may be carry-over from other donors' samples. The V and J genes are TRBV4-1 and TRBJ1-4; possible D gene TRBD1, 5 bases. The sample consisted of PBMCs. CDR3 DNA sequence: TGCGCCAGCAGCCATCCGGGACTGAGTAATGAAAAACTGTTTTTT. As protein: CASSHPGLSNEKLFF.